This T cell receptor (beta chain) was sequenced in a study of cytomegalovirus exposure and HLA in healthy donors. The study, taken as a whole, reports: TCR beta chain V- and J-gene trimming was linked, in a later analysis, to a missense variant in DCLRE1C.

Both 60 Vbeta primers and 13 Jbeta primers went into the PCR. TCRdb keeps only in-frame clones here, not all; method: immunoSEQ multiplex PCR. The data show over 100,000 clones, about 79% seen once. CDR3 size: 13 residues. CDR1 and CDR2 (germline): GTSNPN, SVGIG (reference sequence). V was shortened by 2 bases and J by 11 bases, with 19 bases between the two germline ends. In regard to this clone: Its specificity is not known.

All donors participated as healthy donors of bone marrow. This chain uses TRBV30 with TRBJ2-7, with D tentatively TRBD2 (5 bases). The TCR originated in a woman between 18 and 30 years old in good health and CMV-seropositive. What was sequenced was PBMCs. The CDR3 region has the DNA TGTGCCTGGAGTTCCGGGAATCCCCAACAAGAGTACTTC. Protein sequence: CAWSSGNPQQEYF.